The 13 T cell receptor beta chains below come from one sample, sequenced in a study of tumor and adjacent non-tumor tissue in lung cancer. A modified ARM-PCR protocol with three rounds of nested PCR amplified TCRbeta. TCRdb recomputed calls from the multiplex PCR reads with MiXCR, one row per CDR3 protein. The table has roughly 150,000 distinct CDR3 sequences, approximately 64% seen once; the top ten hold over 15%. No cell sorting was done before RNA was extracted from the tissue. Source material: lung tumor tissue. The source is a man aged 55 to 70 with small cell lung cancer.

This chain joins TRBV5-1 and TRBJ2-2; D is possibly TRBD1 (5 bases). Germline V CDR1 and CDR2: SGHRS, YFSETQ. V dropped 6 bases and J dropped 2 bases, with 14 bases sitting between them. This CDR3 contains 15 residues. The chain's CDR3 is CASTLQEINTGELFF. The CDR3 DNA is TGCGCCAGCACCTTACAGGAAATAAACACCGGGGAGCTGTTTTTT.

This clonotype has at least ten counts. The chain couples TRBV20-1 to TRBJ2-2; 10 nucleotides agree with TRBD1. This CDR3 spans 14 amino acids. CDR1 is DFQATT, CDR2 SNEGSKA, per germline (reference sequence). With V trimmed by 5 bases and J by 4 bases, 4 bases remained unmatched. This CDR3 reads CSARQGAGTGELFF. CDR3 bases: TGCAGTGCTCGACAGGGGGCAGGCACCGGGGAGCTGTTTTTT.

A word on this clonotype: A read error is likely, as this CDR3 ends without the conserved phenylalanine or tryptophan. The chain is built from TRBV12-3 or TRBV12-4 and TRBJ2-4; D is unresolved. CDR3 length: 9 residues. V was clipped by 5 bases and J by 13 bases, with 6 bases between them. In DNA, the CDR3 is TGTGCCAGCAGTATCATCCAGTACTCC. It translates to CASSIIQYS.

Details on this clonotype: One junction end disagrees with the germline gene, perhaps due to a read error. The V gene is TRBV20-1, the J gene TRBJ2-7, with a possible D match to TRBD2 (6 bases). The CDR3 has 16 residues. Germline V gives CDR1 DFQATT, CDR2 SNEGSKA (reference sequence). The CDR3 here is CRATLPGRRDPYEQYF. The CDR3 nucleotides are TGCAGAGCTACCCTCCCAGGTAGGCGGGACCCCTACGAGCAGTACTTC.

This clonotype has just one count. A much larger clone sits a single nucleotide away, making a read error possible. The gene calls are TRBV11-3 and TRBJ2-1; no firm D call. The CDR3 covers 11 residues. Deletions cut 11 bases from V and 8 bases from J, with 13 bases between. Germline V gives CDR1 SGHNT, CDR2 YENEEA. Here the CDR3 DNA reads TGTGCCGGCAACGGTTTCGATGAGCAGTTCTTC. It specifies CAGNGFDEQFF.

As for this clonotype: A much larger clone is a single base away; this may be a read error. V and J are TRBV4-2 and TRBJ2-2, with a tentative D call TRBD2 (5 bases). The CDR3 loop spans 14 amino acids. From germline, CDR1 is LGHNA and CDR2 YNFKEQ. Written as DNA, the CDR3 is TGTGCCAGCAGCCAAGCGGGCTTTACCGGGAAGCTGTTTTTT. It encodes CASSQAGFTGKLFF.

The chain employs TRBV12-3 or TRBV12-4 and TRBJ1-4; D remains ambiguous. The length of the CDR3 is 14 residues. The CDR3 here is CTCSFTSSGEKLFF. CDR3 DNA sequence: TGTACTTGCAGTTTTACGAGCTCTGGAGAAAAACTGTTTTTT.

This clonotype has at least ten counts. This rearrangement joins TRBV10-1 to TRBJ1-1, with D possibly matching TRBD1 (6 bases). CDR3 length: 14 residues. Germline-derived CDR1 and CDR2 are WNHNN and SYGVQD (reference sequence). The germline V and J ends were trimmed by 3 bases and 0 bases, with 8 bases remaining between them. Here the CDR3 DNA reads TGCGCCAGCAGTGAAGGGGGGCTGAACACTGAAGCTTTCTTT. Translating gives CASSEGGLNTEAFF.

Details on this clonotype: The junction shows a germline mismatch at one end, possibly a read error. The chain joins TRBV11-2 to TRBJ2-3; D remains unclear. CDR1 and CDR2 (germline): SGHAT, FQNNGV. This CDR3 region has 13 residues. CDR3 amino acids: CDSSFSGGDTQYF. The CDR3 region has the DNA TGTGACAGCAGCTTTTCAGGTGGAGATACGCAGTATTTT.

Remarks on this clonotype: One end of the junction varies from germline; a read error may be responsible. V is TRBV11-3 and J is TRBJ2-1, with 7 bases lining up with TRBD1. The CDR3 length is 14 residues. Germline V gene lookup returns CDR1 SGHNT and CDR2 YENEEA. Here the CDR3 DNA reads TGTGCCAACAGCTCGACAGGGTCCTGGGATGAACAGTTCTTC. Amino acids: CANSSTGSWDEQFF.

CDR3 amino acids: CSALTRTEPSYNEQFF. The CDR3 region has the DNA TGCAGTGCCTTAACAAGAACGGAACCCTCCTACAATGAGCAGTTCTTC. This chain joins TRBV20-1 and TRBJ2-1; D gene ambiguous. V lost 6 bases and J 0 bases, leaving 18 bases between the germline ends. Germline lookup yields CDR1 DFQATT and CDR2 SNEGSKA (reference sequence). CDR3 length: 16 residues.

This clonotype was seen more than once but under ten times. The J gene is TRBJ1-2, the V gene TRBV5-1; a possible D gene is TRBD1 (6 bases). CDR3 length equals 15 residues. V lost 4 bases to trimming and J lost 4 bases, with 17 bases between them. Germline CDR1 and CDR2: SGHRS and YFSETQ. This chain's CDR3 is CASSPLDSIGYGYTF. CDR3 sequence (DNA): TGCGCCAGCAGCCCGCTGGACAGCATCGGCTATGGCTACACCTTC.

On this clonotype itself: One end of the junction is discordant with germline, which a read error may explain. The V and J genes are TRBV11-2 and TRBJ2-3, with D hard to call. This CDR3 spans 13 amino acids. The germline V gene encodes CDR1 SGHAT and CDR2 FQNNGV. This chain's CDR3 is CASSLSLTDTQYF. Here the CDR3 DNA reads TGTGCCAGCAGCCTTAGCCTCACAGATACGCAATATTTT. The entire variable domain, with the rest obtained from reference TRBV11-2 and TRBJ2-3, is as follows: EAGVAQSPRYKIIEKRQSVAFWCNPISGHATLYWYQQILGQGPKLLIQFQNNGVVDDSQLPKDRFSAERLKGVDSTLKIQPAKLEDSAVYLCASSLSLTDTQYFGPGTRLTVL.